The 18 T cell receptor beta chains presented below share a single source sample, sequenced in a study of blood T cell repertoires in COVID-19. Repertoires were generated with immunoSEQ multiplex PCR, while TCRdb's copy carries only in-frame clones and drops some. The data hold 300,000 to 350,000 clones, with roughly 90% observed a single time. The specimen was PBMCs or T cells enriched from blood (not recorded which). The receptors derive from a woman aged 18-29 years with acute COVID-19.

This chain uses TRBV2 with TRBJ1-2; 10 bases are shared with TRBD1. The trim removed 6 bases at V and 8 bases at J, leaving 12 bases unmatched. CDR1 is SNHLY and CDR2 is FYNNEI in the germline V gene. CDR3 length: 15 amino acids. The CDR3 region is CASRRDRGSIEGYTF. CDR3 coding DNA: TGTGCCAGCAGAAGGGACAGGGGATCAATTGAGGGCTACACCTTC.

The CDR3 sequence: CASSYESVSNTGELFF. CDR3 nucleotide sequence: TGTGCCAGCAGTTACGAGAGCGTCTCGAACACCGGGGAGCTGTTTTTT. V gene TRBV6-5 combines with J gene TRBJ2-2; D ambiguous. Germline V gene sequence: CDR1 MNHEY, CDR2 SVGAGI. V was cut by 2 bases and J by 0 bases, with 10 bases left in between. The CDR3 consists of 16 residues.

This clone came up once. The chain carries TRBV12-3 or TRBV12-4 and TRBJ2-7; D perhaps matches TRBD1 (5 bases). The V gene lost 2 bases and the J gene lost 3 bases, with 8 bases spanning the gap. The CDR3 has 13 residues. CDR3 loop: CASSLSQGYEQYF. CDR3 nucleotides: TGTGCCAGCAGTTTAAGTCAGGGCTACGAGCAGTACTTC.

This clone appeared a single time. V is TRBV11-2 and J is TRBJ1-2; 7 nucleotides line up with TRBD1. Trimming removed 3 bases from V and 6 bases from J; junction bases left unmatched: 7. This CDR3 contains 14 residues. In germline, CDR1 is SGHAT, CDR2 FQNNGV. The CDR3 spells CASSFFRGGNGYTF. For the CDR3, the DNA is TGTGCCAGCAGCTTTTTTAGAGGGGGCAATGGCTACACCTTC.

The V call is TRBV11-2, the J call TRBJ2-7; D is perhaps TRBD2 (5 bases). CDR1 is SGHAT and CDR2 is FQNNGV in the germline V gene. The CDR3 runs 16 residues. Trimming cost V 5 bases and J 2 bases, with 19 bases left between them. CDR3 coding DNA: TGTGCCAGCAGCCCCCCTGGGAGCCTTTTCACCTACGAGCAGTACTTC. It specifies CASSPPGSLFTYEQYF.

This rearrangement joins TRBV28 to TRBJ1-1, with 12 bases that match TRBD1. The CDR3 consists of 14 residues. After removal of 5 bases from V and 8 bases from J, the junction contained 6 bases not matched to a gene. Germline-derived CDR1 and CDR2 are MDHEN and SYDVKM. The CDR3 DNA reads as TGTGCCAGCAGTAGGGGACAGGGGGCGTTCGAAGCTTTCTTT. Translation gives CASSRGQGAFEAFF.

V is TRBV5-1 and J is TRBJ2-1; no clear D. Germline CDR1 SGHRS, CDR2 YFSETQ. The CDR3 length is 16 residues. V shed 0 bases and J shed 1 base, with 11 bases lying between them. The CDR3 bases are TGCGCCAGCAGCTTGGGGGCCATCGTTTCCTACAATGAGCAGTTCTTC. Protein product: CASSLGAIVSYNEQFF.

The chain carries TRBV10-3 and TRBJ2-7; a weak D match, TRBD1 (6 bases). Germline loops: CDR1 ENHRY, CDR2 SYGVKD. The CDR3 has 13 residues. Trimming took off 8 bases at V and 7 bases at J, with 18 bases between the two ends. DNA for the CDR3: TGTGCCATCTGGGCAGGGGCTCGTATGGAGCAGTACTTC. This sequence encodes CAIWAGARMEQYF.

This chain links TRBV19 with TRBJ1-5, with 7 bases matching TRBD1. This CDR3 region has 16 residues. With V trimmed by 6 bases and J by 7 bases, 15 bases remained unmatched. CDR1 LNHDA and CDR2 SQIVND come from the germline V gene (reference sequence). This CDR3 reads CASRGLPGQQLQPQHF. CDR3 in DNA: TGTGCCAGTAGAGGGCTTCCGGGACAGCAGCTCCAGCCCCAGCATTTT.

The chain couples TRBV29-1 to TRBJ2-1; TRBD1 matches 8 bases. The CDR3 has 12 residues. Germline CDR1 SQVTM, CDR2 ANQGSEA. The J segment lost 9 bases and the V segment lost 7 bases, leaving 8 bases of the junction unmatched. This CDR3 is CSGGQGEGEQFF. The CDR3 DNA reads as TGCAGCGGCGGACAGGGTGAGGGTGAGCAGTTCTTC.

This CDR3 is CASSPGLAGVGGELFF. The DNA of the CDR3 is TGCGCCAGCAGCCCTGGACTAGCGGGAGTAGGCGGGGAGCTGTTTTTT. The rearrangement joins TRBV5-1 to TRBJ2-2; 13 bases are shared with TRBD2. J was trimmed by 7 bases and V by 4 bases; bases with no gene match: 7. The CDR3 covers 16 residues. CDR1 and CDR2 (germline): SGHRS, YFSETQ.

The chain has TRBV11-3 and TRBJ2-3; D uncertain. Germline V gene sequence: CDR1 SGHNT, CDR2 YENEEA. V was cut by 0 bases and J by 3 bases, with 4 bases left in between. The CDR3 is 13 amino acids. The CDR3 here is CASSLDITDTQYF. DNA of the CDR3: TGTGCCAGCAGCTTAGATATTACAGATACGCAGTATTTT.

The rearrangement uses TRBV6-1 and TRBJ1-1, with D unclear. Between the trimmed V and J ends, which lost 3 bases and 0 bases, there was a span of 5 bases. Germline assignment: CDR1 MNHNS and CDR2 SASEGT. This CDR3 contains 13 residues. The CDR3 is CASSDQMNTEAFF. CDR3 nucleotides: TGTGCCAGCAGTGATCAGATGAACACTGAAGCTTTCTTT.

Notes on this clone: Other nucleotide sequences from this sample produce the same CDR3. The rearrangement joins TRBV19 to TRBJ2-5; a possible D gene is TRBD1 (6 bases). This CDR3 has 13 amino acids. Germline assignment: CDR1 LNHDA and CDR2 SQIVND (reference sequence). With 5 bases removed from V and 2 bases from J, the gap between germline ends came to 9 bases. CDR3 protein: CASSPGQQETQYF. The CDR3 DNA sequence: TGTGCCAGTAGTCCGGGACAACAAGAGACCCAGTACTTC.

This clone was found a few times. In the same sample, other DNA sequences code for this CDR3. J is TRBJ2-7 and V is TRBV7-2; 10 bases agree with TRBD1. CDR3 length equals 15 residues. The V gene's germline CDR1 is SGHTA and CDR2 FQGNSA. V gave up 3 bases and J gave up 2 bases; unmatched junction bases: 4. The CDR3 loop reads CASSFSGTGAYEQYF. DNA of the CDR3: TGTGCCAGCAGCTTCTCCGGGACAGGGGCCTACGAGCAGTACTTC. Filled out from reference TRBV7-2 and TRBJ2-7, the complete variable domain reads GAGVSQSPSNKVTEKGKDVELRCDPISGHTALYWYRQSLGQGLEFLIYFQGNSAPDKSGLPSDRFSAERTGGSVSTLTIQRTQQEDSAVYLCASSFSGTGAYEQYFGPGTRLTVT.

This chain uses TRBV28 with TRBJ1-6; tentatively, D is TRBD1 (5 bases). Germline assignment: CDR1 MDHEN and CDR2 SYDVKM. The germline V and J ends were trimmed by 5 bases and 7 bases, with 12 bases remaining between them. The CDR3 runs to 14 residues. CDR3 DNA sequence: TGTGCCAGCAGTATCGACCAGGGCAATTCACCCCTCCACTTT. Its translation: CASSIDQGNSPLHF.

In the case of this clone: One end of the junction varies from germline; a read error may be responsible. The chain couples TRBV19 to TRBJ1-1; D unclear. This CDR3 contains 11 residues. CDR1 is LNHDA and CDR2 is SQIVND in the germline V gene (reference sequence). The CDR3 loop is CASSIPYSTLF. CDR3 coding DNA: TGTGCCAGTAGTATCCCATACAGTACCCTCTTT.

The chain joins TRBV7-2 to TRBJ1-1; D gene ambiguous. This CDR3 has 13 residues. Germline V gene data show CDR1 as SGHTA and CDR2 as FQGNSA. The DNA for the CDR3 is TGTGCTACGCAACGGGTCTACAACACTGAAGCTTTCTTT. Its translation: CATQRVYNTEAFF. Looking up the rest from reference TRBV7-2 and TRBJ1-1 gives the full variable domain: GAGVSQSPSNKVTEKGKDVELRCDPISGHTALYWYRQSLGQGLEFLIYFQGNSAPDKSGLPSDRFSAERTGGSVSTLTIQRTQQEDSAVYLCATQRVYNTEAFFGQGTRLTVV.